This T cell receptor beta chain was identified in a study of blood T cell repertoires in COVID-19. In the study overall: Samples representing acute and convalescent COVID-19 were sourced from the United States, Italy and Spain. In each case, the material was cDNA or gDNA derived from T cells, B-cell-depleted T cells, or PBMCs.

The V segment lost 5 bases and the J segment 1 base; nucleotides outside the gene matches: 6. There are 15 residues in the CDR3. Per the germline V gene, CDR1 is MNHNY and CDR2 is SVGAGI (reference sequence). This clone was observed once. In the source study's methods: By means of reference gene primer amplification, nucleated cell counts were estimated. Using immunoSEQ multiplex PCR, the repertoire was profiled, and TCRdb retains in-frame clones only, with some absent. Clone size and V and J calls were adopted from that table, with D and trimming inferred from the DNA. The data hold roughly 150,000 clones, with roughly four fifths observed a single time.

This clonotype was sampled from a human donor in a cohort sampled during active COVID-19. The sequencing sample was made of peripheral blood. The chain links TRBV6-6 to TRBJ2-7; 9 bases are shared with TRBD1. This chain's CDR3 is CASSPGTGRSYEQYF. In DNA form, the CDR3 reads TGTGCCAGCAGTCCCGGGACAGGGAGGTCCTACGAGCAGTACTTC.